The rows below give T cell receptor beta chains drawn from one sample of a study of early T cells in non-severe SARS-CoV-2 infection. A single record per CDR3 protein comes from TCRdb applying MiXCR to the 5' RACE reads. The profile shows tens of thousands of distinct CDR3 sequences, approximately 13% of them singletons. Sequences were obtained from whole blood. The source is an adult who was a healthcare worker with PCR-confirmed SARS-CoV-2 infection or an uninfected control (not recorded which). Both conserved end residues are part of each CDR3. Each record gives: clone size, J gene, D gene, V gene, CDR3 protein, CDR3 DNA. The D gene is left open where the match is weak. Part of the rows lack a size; the others show once, few, many or a class for expanded clones.

size: few; J: TRBJ1-1; D: .; V: TRBV7-2; CDR3: CASSLIHLNSKLSF; DNA: .
size: .; J: TRBJ2-7; D: TRBD1; V: TRBV10-3; CDR3: CAISPAGTAYEQYF; DNA: TGTGCCATCAGTCCAGCCGGGACAGCCTACGAGCAGTACTTC
size: .; J: TRBJ2-7; D: TRBD2; V: TRBV7-2; CDR3: CASSSVGGGLGGHEQYF; DNA: TGTGCCAGCAGCTCCGTTGGGGGGGGACTAGGAGGGCACGAGCAGTACTTC
size: few; J: TRBJ2-7; D: .; V: TRBV5-1; CDR3: CASSFMQGSEQYF; DNA: TGCGCCAGCAGCTTTATGCAGGGGAGCGAGCAGTACTTC
size: .; J: TRBJ2-3; D: .; V: TRBV28; CDR3: CASTYGGGRRTDTQYF; DNA: TGTGCCAGCACCTACGGTGGTGGGAGGAGGACAGATACGCAGTATTTT
size: .; J: TRBJ2-3; D: .; V: TRBV28; CDR3: CASRLVGAQYF; DNA: TGTGCCAGCAGACTAGTTGGCGCGCAGTATTTT
size: many; J: TRBJ1-4; D: TRBD1; V: TRBV12-3/TRBV12-4; CDR3: CASSPRQGFNEKLFF; DNA: TGTGCCAGCAGTCCACGACAGGGCTTTAATGAAAAACTGTTTTTT
size: many; J: TRBJ2-2; D: .; V: TRBV11-2; CDR3: CASSPDWGLNTGELFF; DNA: TGTGCCAGCAGCCCAGATTGGGGCCTAAACACCGGGGAGCTGTTTTTT
size: .; J: TRBJ2-7; D: TRBD1; V: TRBV5-1; CDR3: CASRPPGTVSYEQYF; DNA: TGCGCCAGCAGGCCTCCCGGGACAGTCTCCTACGAGCAGTACTTC
size: .; J: TRBJ2-2; D: .; V: TRBV12-5; CDR3: CASGLVMARAGTGELFF; DNA: TGTGCTAGTGGTTTGGTAATGGCCCGGGCGGGAACCGGGGAGCTGTTTTTT
size: few; J: TRBJ2-3; D: .; V: TRBV10-3; CDR3: CAISEQVTDTQYF; DNA: TGTGCCATCAGTGAGCAGGTCACAGATACGCAGTATTTT
size: .; J: TRBJ2-1; D: .; V: TRBV3-1; CDR3: CASSPTWGPNNEQFF; DNA: TGTGCCAGCAGCCCTACTTGGGGGCCTAACAATGAGCAGTTCTTC
size: .; J: TRBJ2-7; D: .; V: TRBV20-1; CDR3: CSGLEQDTYEQYF; DNA: TGCAGTGGCTTGGAACAGGACACCTACGAGCAGTACTTC
size: many; J: TRBJ1-2; D: .; V: TRBV7-8; CDR3: CASSLKDFYFYGYTF; DNA: TGTGCCAGCAGCTTGAAGGATTTTTACTTCTATGGCTACACCTTC
size: .; J: TRBJ2-5; D: TRBD2; V: TRBV7-2; CDR3: CASSSTSAQETQYF; DNA: TGTGCCAGCAGCTCTACTAGCGCCCAAGAGACCCAGTACTTC
size: few; J: TRBJ2-5; D: .; V: TRBV20-1; CDR3: CSARGPGHQETQYF; DNA: TGCAGTGCTAGAGGGCCGGGCCACCAAGAGACCCAGTACTTC
size: .; J: TRBJ2-1; D: TRBD2; V: TRBV20-1; CDR3: CSPRGVAGGRYHEQFF; DNA: TGCAGCCCGAGGGGGGTAGCGGGAGGTCGATATCATGAGCAGTTCTTC
size: .; J: TRBJ2-7; D: .; V: TRBV7-9; CDR3: CASSLLAGTYEQYF; DNA: TGTGCCAGCAGCTTATTGGCCGGAACCTACGAGCAGTACTTC
size: .; J: TRBJ2-7; D: .; V: TRBV5-1; CDR3: CASSLGLFQGQYF; DNA: TGCGCCAGCAGCTTGGGGCTTTTCCAGGGGCAGTACTTC
size: many; J: TRBJ2-6; D: .; V: TRBV7-9; CDR3: CASSFSNPGANVLTF; DNA: TGTGCCAGCAGCTTTTCGAATCCTGGGGCCAACGTCCTGACTTTC
size: many; J: TRBJ2-7; D: .; V: TRBV6-2/TRBV6-3; CDR3: CASSSPPSASYEQYF; DNA: TGTGCCAGCAGTTCGCCCCCCTCAGCCTCCTACGAGCAGTACTTC
size: once; J: TRBJ2-3; D: .; V: TRBV12-3/TRBV12-4; CDR3: CASLASSTDTQYF; DNA: TGTGCCAGTTTAGCGTCTAGCACAGATACGCAGTATTTT
size: many; J: TRBJ1-5; D: .; V: TRBV28; CDR3: CASSLPNPHQPQHF; DNA: TGTGCCAGCAGTTTACCCAATCCCCATCAGCCCCAGCATTTT
size: many; J: TRBJ2-1; D: .; V: TRBV7-9; CDR3: CASSLPPRVDEQFF; DNA: TGTGCCAGCAGCTTGCCCCCTCGGGTAGATGAGCAGTTCTTC
size: few; J: TRBJ2-1; D: TRBD2; V: TRBV7-8; CDR3: CASSLAPAGGYNEQFF; DNA: TGTGCCAGCAGCTTAGCTCCGGCGGGAGGTTACAATGAGCAGTTCTTC
size: few; J: TRBJ2-5; D: .; V: TRBV7-2; CDR3: CASSLHLAQVETQYF; DNA: TGTGCCAGCAGCTTACACCTAGCTCAAGTAGAGACCCAGTACTTC
size: many; J: TRBJ1-6; D: .; V: TRBV11-2; CDR3: CASSPGPIPNSPLHF; DNA: TGTGCCAGCAGCCCCGGACCCATCCCCAATTCACCCCTCCACTTT
size: .; J: TRBJ1-6; D: .; V: TRBV7-2; CDR3: CASSLTMSGNSPLHF; DNA: TGTGCCAGCAGCCTGACCATGTCGGGGAATTCACCCCTCCACTTT
size: few; J: TRBJ2-7; D: TRBD2; V: TRBV3-1; CDR3: CASSQLAGGPYEQYF; DNA: TGTGCCAGCAGCCAGCTAGCGGGAGGCCCCTACGAGCAGTACTTC
size: many; J: TRBJ2-2; D: TRBD1; V: TRBV24-1; CDR3: CATSETGGPGELFF; DNA: TGTGCCACCAGTGAGACAGGGGGCCCCGGGGAGCTGTTTTTT
size: .; J: TRBJ2-2; D: .; V: TRBV2; CDR3: CASREELGTGELFF; DNA: TGTGCCAGCAGGGAGGAGTTGGGCACCGGGGAGCTGTTTTTT
size: few; J: TRBJ1-2; D: TRBD1; V: TRBV28; CDR3: CASSAGTGEYGYTF; DNA: TGTGCCAGCAGTGCCGGGACAGGCGAATATGGCTACACCTTC
size: few; J: TRBJ2-2; D: .; V: TRBV5-4; CDR3: CASSPGAANTGELFF; DNA: TGTGCCAGCAGCCCGGGAGCCGCGAACACCGGGGAGCTGTTTTTT
size: many; J: TRBJ1-1; D: .; V: TRBV12-3/TRBV12-4; CDR3: CASSLGDAGTEAFF; DNA: TGTGCCAGCAGTTTAGGGGATGCGGGCACTGAAGCTTTCTTT
size: many; J: TRBJ1-4; D: .; V: TRBV12-3/TRBV12-4; CDR3: CASSFILGRGEKLFF; DNA: TGTGCCAGCAGTTTTATCCTGGGCAGAGGTGAAAAACTGTTTTTT
size: few; J: TRBJ1-2; D: .; V: TRBV4-2; CDR3: CASSQATFYGYTF; DNA: TGTGCCAGCAGCCAAGCCACCTTCTATGGCTACACCTTC
size: few; J: TRBJ2-1; D: TRBD1; V: TRBV6-6; CDR3: CASRAGTGDFF; DNA: TGTGCCAGCAGAGCCGGGACAGGGGATTTCTTC
size: .; J: TRBJ2-1; D: .; V: TRBV20-1; CDR3: CSARDLAGPLGKQFF; DNA: TGCAGTGCTAGAGATCTGGCGGGGCCCCTCGGAAAGCAGTTCTTC
size: many; J: TRBJ2-7; D: TRBD2; V: TRBV11-1; CDR3: CASSLGLAASYEQYF; DNA: TGTGCCAGCAGCTTGGGACTAGCGGCCTCCTACGAGCAGTACTTC
size: many; J: TRBJ2-7; D: .; V: TRBV29-1; CDR3: CSVEQRDEQYF; DNA: TGCAGCGTTGAGCAGCGAGACGAGCAGTACTTC
size: .; J: TRBJ1-1; D: .; V: TRBV6-6; CDR3: CASSSLGLMNTEAFF; DNA: TGTGCCAGCAGTTCCCTCGGACTGATGAACACTGAAGCTTTCTTT